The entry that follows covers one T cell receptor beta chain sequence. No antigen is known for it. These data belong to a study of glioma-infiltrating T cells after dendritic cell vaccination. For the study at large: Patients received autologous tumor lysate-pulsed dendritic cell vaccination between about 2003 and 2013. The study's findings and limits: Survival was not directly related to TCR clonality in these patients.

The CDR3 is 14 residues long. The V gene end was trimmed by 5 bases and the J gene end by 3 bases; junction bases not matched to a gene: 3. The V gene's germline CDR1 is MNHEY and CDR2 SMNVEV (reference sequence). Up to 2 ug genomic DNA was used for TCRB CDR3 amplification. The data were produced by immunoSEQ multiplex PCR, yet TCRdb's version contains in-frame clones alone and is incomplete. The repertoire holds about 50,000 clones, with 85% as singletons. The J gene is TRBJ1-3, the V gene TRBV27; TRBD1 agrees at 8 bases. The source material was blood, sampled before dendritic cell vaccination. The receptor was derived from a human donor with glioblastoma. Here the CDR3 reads CASSGQGGGNTIYF. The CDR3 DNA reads TGTGCCAGCAGTGGACAGGGCGGTGGAAACACCATATATTTT.